Listed below are T cell receptor beta chains from one sample, sequenced in a study of vaccination and CD4 T cells after COVID-19. TCRdb redid the calling of the PCR reads with MiXCR, one entry per CDR3 protein. The data hold 20,000 to 25,000 distinct CDR3 sequences, with under 60% observed a single time. The sequencing used CD4+ T cells from blood, collected before SARS-CoV-2 vaccination. The receptors here all came from a human donor who had recovered from COVID-19. Each CDR3 is given with its conserved first and last residue. The D gene is left open where the match is weak. Only some rows state a clone size, as once, few, many or a class for expanded clones.

V gene	clone size	J gene	D gene	CDR3 protein	CDR3 DNA
TRBV2	-	TRBJ1-2	-	CASSLEYGYTF	TGTGCCAGCTCATTAGAGTATGGCTACACCTTC
TRBV7-2	-	TRBJ1-2	-	CASSRQALYGYTF	TGTGCCAGCAGTCGACAGGCCCTCTATGGCTACACCTTC
TRBV20-1	-	TRBJ1-5	-	CSARASNQPQHF	TGCAGTGCTAGAGCCTCAAATCAGCCCCAGCATTTT
TRBV20-1	-	TRBJ1-2	-	CSAPLAGAINYGYTF	TGCAGTGCCCCCCTGGCAGGGGCGATAAACTATGGCTACACCTTC
TRBV20-1	-	TRBJ2-7	-	CSAKRSSYEQYF	TGCAGTGCTAAGCGTAGCTCCTACGAGCAGTACTTC
TRBV7-2	once	TRBJ2-3	-	CASSTGSTDTQYF	TGTGCCAGCAGTACAGGGAGCACAGATACGCAGTATTTT
TRBV6-5	few	TRBJ1-6	-	CASSLGGGSANSPLHF	TGTGCCAGCAGTTTGGGCGGGGGTTCAGCAAATTCACCCCTCCACTTT
TRBV20-1	-	TRBJ2-7	TRBD2	CSARGIAGGRREQYF	TGCAGTGCTAGGGGGATAGCGGGAGGTCGTAGAGAGCAGTACTTC
TRBV11-2	-	TRBJ1-6	-	CASSLGTEELHF	TGTGCCAGCAGCTTAGGGACAGAGGAACTCCACTTT
TRBV27	-	TRBJ1-2	-	CATRDQANYGYTF	TGTGCCACCCGGGACCAAGCTAACTATGGCTACACCTTC
TRBV27	-	TRBJ2-7	TRBD2	CASSLRGVTYEQYF	TGTGCCAGCAGTTTACGGGGGGTCACCTACGAGCAGTACTTC
TRBV28	-	TRBJ2-2	-	CASSVNRILVGELFF	TGTGCCAGCAGTGTTAATAGGATTTTGGTCGGGGAGCTGTTTTTT
TRBV20-1	few	TRBJ2-2	TRBD1	CSARDGEGARTGELFF	TGCAGTGCTAGAGACGGAGAGGGGGCTAGGACCGGGGAGCTGTTTTTT